The 9 T cell receptor beta chains in this list originate from one sample, sequenced in a study of blood T cell repertoires in COVID-19. Here immunoSEQ multiplex PCR was the method, and the copy in TCRdb shows in-frame clones only, minus some. This sample yields under 200,000 clones, of which around 85% are seen a single time; approximately 0.97% belongs to the top ten. Input material: peripheral blood. The receptor set was obtained from a man aged 60 to 75 with COVID-19, enrolled during active disease.

This rearrangement joins TRBV7-3 to TRBJ2-3; 8 bases agree with TRBD2. Losses at the gene ends were 2 bases for V and 4 bases for J; bases not matched to a gene: 5. Per germline, CDR1 SGHTA and CDR2 FQGTGA. CDR3 length: 15 residues. The CDR3 region has the DNA TGTGCCAGCAGCTTAGGACTAGCTTGGGCAGATACGCAGTATTTT. This sequence encodes CASSLGLAWADTQYF.

The chain carries TRBV11-2 and TRBJ1-1; TRBD1 might be the D (5 bases). This CDR3 has 15 amino acids. In germline, CDR1 is SGHAT, CDR2 FQNNGV. V was shortened by 0 bases and J by 2 bases, with 10 bases between the two germline ends. In DNA form, the CDR3 reads TGTGCCAGCAGCTTAGAAGGGGCAGGAAACACTGAAGCTTTCTTT. It codes for CASSLEGAGNTEAFF.

This sequence joins TRBV4-1 and TRBJ2-6; the match to TRBD2 covers 7 bases. V dropped 0 bases and J dropped 4; count of bases not matched to a gene: 12. CDR3 length: 19 residues. The germline gives CDR1 MGHRA, CDR2 YSYEKL. CDR3 in amino acids: CASSQDIASGNTGANVLTF. For the CDR3, the DNA is TGCGCCAGCAGCCAAGATATAGCTAGCGGAAATACCGGGGCCAACGTCCTGACTTTC.

The chain is built from TRBV10-3 and TRBJ1-1; D is undetermined. From germline, CDR1 is ENHRY and CDR2 SYGVKD. This CDR3 comprises 13 residues. Trimming removed 7 bases at V and 0 bases at J, with 9 bases between. The DNA for the CDR3 is TGTGCCATCATGGCGGTCATGAACACTGAAGCTTTCTTT. As protein: CAIMAVMNTEAFF.

The rearrangement joins TRBV12-3 or TRBV12-4 to TRBJ1-2, with D possibly being TRBD1 (5 bases). With 5 bases removed from V and 0 bases from J, the gap between germline ends came to 7 bases. The CDR3 length is 13 residues. The CDR3 is CASSETANYGYTF. The CDR3 nucleotides read TGTGCCAGCAGTGAGACAGCTAACTATGGCTACACCTTC.

This chain uses TRBV10-3 with TRBJ2-5; 9 bases are shared with TRBD1. The CDR3 runs to 13 residues. Germline V lookup: CDR1 ENHRY, CDR2 SYGVKD. The V and J ends lost 6 bases and 4 bases, in that order; junction bases with no gene match: 3. The CDR3 sequence is CAIRGDRAETQYF. The CDR3 DNA sequence: TGTGCCATCAGGGGGGACAGGGCAGAGACCCAGTACTTC.

The chain couples TRBV4-3 to TRBJ2-7; 7 bases are shared with TRBD1. This CDR3 spans 13 amino acids. Germline CDR1 LGHNA, CDR2 YSLEER. The trim removed 3 bases at V and 6 bases at J, leaving 5 bases unmatched. CDR3 loop: CASSQQTGREQYF. CDR3 nucleotide sequence: TGCGCCAGCAGCCAGCAGACAGGGCGCGAGCAGTACTTC.

This chain links TRBV4-2 with TRBJ1-1; D perhaps matches TRBD1 (5 bases). The CDR3 contains 14 residues. Germline V CDR1 and CDR2: LGHNA, YNFKEQ. The germline V and J ends were trimmed by 0 bases and 5 bases, with 10 bases remaining between them. Here the CDR3 reads CASSQDGGATEAFF. The CDR3 DNA follows: TGTGCCAGCAGCCAAGATGGAGGGGCGACTGAAGCTTTCTTT.

The chain couples TRBV11-3 to TRBJ1-1; D not resolved. V lost 1 base and J 2 bases, leaving 11 bases between the germline ends. The CDR3 runs 15 residues. Germline-derived CDR1 and CDR2 are SGHNT and YENEEA. DNA for the CDR3: TGTGCCAGCAGCTTAGGCCGCGGCAGTAACACTGAAGCTTTCTTT. It encodes CASSLGRGSNTEAFF. Together with reference TRBV11-3 and TRBJ1-1, the CDR3 gives the full variable domain: EAGVVQSPRYKIIEKKQPVAFWCNPISGHNTLYWYLQNLGQGPELLIRYENEEAVDDSQLPKDRFSAERLKGVDSTLKIQPAELGDSAVYLCASSLGRGSNTEAFFGQGTRLTVV.